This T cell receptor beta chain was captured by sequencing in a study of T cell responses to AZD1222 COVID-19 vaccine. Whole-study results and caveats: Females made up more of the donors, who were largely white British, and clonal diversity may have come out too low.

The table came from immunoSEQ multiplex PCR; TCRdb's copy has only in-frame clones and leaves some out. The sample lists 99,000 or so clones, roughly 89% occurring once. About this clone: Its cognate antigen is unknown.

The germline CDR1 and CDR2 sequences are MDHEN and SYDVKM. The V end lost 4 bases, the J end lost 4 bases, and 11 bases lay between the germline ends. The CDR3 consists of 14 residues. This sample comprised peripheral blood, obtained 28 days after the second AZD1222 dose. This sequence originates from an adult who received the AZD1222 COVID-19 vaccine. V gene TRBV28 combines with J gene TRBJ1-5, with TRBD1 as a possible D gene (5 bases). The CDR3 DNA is TGTGCCAGCAGTTACGGGACCTTTAATCAGCCCCAGCATTTT. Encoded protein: CASSYGTFNQPQHF. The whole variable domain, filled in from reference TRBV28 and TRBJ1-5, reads DVKVTQSSRYLVKRTGEKVFLECVQDMDHENMFWYRQDPGLGLRLIYFSYDVKMKEKGDIPEGYSVSREKKERFSLILESASTNQTSMYLCASSYGTFNQPQHFGDGTRLSIL.